The 27 T cell receptor beta chains reported below all come from one sample, sequenced in a study of Ad26.COV2.S vaccination and SARS-CoV-2 variants. Measured with immunoSEQ multiplex PCR; TCRdb has only the in-frame clones, and not every one. The sample consists of some 320,000 clones, about 86% of them appearing once. The treatment here: around 19 received Ad26.COV2.S at low or high dose, single or two shots; about five received placebo; per-sample allocation not given. Collection of the samples took place on day 63 after the first injection of vaccine or placebo. The sequences come from peripheral blood, collected in a trial of Ad26.COV2.S vaccine versus placebo. These receptor sequences come from a person between 18 and 59 years old who received the Ad26.COV2.S COVID-19 vaccine or a placebo.

The V and J genes are TRBV27 and TRBJ2-3; D is perhaps TRBD1 (6 bases). CDR3 length: 16 amino acids. V lost 0 bases and J lost 13, with 23 bases in between. Germline V gene data show CDR1 as MNHEY and CDR2 as SMNVEV (reference sequence). The CDR3 loop is CASSLSSGQSRIREYF. In nucleotides, the CDR3 is TGTGCCAGCAGTTTATCTTCCGGACAGTCGAGGATACGAGAGTATTTT.

V and J are TRBV7-9 and TRBJ2-1; TRBD1 matches 9 bases. V was pared by 5 bases and J by 7 bases, with 15 bases of the junction left unmatched. Germline CDR1 reads SEHNR; CDR2 reads FQNEAQ (reference sequence). This CDR3 contains 17 residues. The CDR3 sequence: CASSPSRTGDAVNEQFF. CDR3 nucleotide sequence: TGTGCCAGCAGCCCCTCCCGGACAGGGGATGCCGTAAATGAGCAGTTCTTC.

J is TRBJ2-1 and V is TRBV15; TRBD1 agrees at 8 bases. V was clipped by 3 bases and J by 1 base; unmatched bases: 2. Germline V lookup: CDR1 LNHNV, CDR2 YYDKDF (reference sequence). The CDR3 is 15 amino acids. CDR3: CATSSRQGSYNEQFF. The DNA of the CDR3 is TGTGCCACCAGCAGCCGACAGGGGTCCTACAATGAGCAGTTCTTC.

This chain joins TRBV5-6 and TRBJ2-7; possibly TRBD2 for D (6 bases). The CDR3 contains 14 residues. Trimming removed 2 bases at V and 4 bases at J, with 13 bases between. CDR1 is SGHDT, CDR2 YYEEEE, per germline. CDR3 sequence: CASSFDRGTYEQYF. Here the CDR3 DNA reads TGTGCCAGCAGCTTTGACCGGGGGACTTACGAGCAGTACTTC.

This sequence joins TRBV5-1 and TRBJ1-5; maybe TRBD1 (6 bases). This CDR3 region has 17 residues. Trimming cost V 0 bases and J 0 bases, with 13 bases left between them. Germline values: CDR1 SGHRS, CDR2 YFSETQ. This CDR3 is CASSLGGQPYSNQPQHF. The CDR3 DNA follows: TGCGCCAGCAGCTTGGGCGGACAGCCTTATAGCAATCAGCCCCAGCATTTT.

On this clone: Within the sample, other DNA sequences also encode this same CDR3. The CDR3 DNA sequence: TGTGCCAGCAGTTTTAGGAGCAATCAGCCCCAGCATTTT. Translating it yields CASSFRSNQPQHF. The V and J genes are TRBV6-5 and TRBJ1-5; D is ambiguous. Per the germline V gene, CDR1 is MNHEY and CDR2 is SVGAGI. Trimming removed 4 bases at V and 1 base at J, with 5 bases between. The CDR3 has 13 residues.

The CDR3 region is CASSQLQTKIGYTF. The CDR3 coding sequence is TGTGCCAGCAGCCAGTTACAGACGAAGATTGGCTACACCTTC. This sequence joins TRBV3-1 (or the pseudogene TRBV3-2) and TRBJ1-2; no firm D call. Trimming cost V 3 bases and J 7 bases, with 15 bases left between them. The CDR3 is 14 residues long. Germline CDR1 reads LGHDT; CDR2 reads YNNKEL (reference sequence).

The CDR3 here is CASRPVGANYGYTF. CDR3 DNA: TGTGCCAGCAGACCTGTTGGGGCTAACTATGGCTACACCTTC. The gene calls are TRBV2 and TRBJ1-2; D is uncertain. The CDR3 consists of 14 residues. Per the germline V gene, CDR1 is SNHLY and CDR2 is FYNNEI. Trimming removed 6 bases at V and 0 bases at J, with 11 bases between.

Concerning this clone itself: Within the sample, other DNA sequences also encode this same CDR3. V gene TRBV7-8 combines with J gene TRBJ2-2, with D uncertain. Germline V gene data show CDR1 as SGHVS and CDR2 as FQNEAQ. The germline V and J ends were trimmed by 5 bases and 2 bases, with 15 bases remaining between them. The CDR3 is 16 residues long. The CDR3 region has the DNA TGTGCCAGCAGCAGAGCCTCCTTGATAAACACCGGGGAGCTGTTTTTT. Translating it yields CASSRASLINTGELFF.

CDR3 protein: CASSFPGALYNEQFF. The CDR3 DNA reads TGTGCCAGCAGCTTCCCGGGGGCCCTGTACAATGAGCAGTTCTTC. This chain connects TRBV5-4 to TRBJ2-1; either TRBD1 or TRBD2 may supply D (6 bases each). Trimming cost V 2 bases and J 4 bases, with 13 bases left between them. This CDR3 comprises 15 residues. Per germline, CDR1 SGHNT and CDR2 YYREEE (reference sequence).

The chain recombines TRBV5-6 with TRBJ2-7; D is unclear. V lost 5 bases and J 6 bases, leaving 9 bases between the germline ends. The CDR3 runs 11 residues. CDR1 and CDR2 from the germline V gene are SGHDT and YYEEEE. The DNA for the CDR3 is TGTGCCAGCAGTGTGTGGGGCGAGCAGTACTTC. It is translated as CASSVWGEQYF.

The chain employs TRBV7-3 and TRBJ2-5, with 7 bases that match TRBD2. The CDR3 sequence is 15 residues long. Germline values: CDR1 SGHTA, CDR2 FQGTGA. J lost 2 bases, V lost 5 bases, and 8 bases had no gene match. As DNA, the CDR3 is TGTGCCAGCAGCCCCGGGGCTAGCGGTCAAGAGACCCAGTACTTC. Its protein product is CASSPGASGQETQYF.

The rearrangement uses TRBV30 and TRBJ1-2, with D possibly TRBD1 on 6 matching bases. Trimming took 2 bases from V and 4 from J, leaving 14 bases between them. Germline lookup yields CDR1 GTSNPN and CDR2 SVGIG (reference sequence). The CDR3 runs to 14 residues. CDR3 bases: TGTGCCTGGAGTCTAGGGGGGGGATCCTATGGCTACACCTTC. Encoded protein: CAWSLGGGSYGYTF.

This sequence joins TRBV6-2 or TRBV6-3 and TRBJ1-2; D is uncertain. Germline loops: CDR1 MNHEY, CDR2 SVGEGT. This CDR3 is built from 13 residues. Trimming stripped 2 bases from V and 6 bases from J, with 10 bases between. In DNA form, the CDR3 reads TGTGCCAGCAGTTACCCACAAGAGCATGGCTACACCTTC. Amino acids: CASSYPQEHGYTF.

The gene calls are TRBV7-2 and TRBJ2-3; 8 bases align to TRBD2. Germline lookup yields CDR1 SGHTA and CDR2 FQGNSA. The V gene end was trimmed by 4 bases and the J gene end by 4 bases; junction bases not matched to a gene: 4. The CDR3 length is 14 residues. This chain's CDR3 is CASSWAGGADTQYF. The CDR3 DNA follows: TGTGCCAGCAGCTGGGCGGGGGGTGCAGATACGCAGTATTTT.

This chain links TRBV11-3 with TRBJ2-7, with D perhaps TRBD1 (6 bases). This CDR3 is built from 13 residues. The V and J ends lost 5 bases and 4 bases respectively, with 12 bases between them. The germline gives CDR1 SGHNT, CDR2 YENEEA. The CDR3 protein is CASSAGQSYEQYF. For the CDR3, the DNA is TGTGCCAGCAGCGCTGGACAGTCTTACGAGCAGTACTTC.

The chain links TRBV4-1 to TRBJ2-7, with TRBD1 as a possible D gene (6 bases). In germline, CDR1 is MGHRA, CDR2 YSYEKL. The CDR3 is made up of 14 amino acids. The germline V and J ends were trimmed by 1 base and 4 bases, with 11 bases remaining between them. DNA for the CDR3: TGCGCCAGCAGCCAAGGAGGGACATTGTACGAGCAGTACTTC. This sequence encodes CASSQGGTLYEQYF.

This chain's CDR3 is CATSPGQGSYEQYF. DNA for the CDR3: TGTGCCACCAGTCCGGGACAGGGAAGCTACGAGCAGTACTTC. The chain recombines TRBV24-1 with TRBJ2-7, with 9 nucleotides matching TRBD1. Germline loops: CDR1 KGHDR, CDR2 SFDVKD. The V segment lost 6 bases and the J segment 3 bases; nucleotides outside the gene matches: 5. The CDR3 has 14 amino acids.

The chain uses TRBV27 and TRBJ2-7; 8 nucleotides match TRBD1. The CDR3 has 17 amino acids. The germline CDR1 and CDR2 sequences are MNHEY and SMNVEV (reference sequence). V was pared by 3 bases and J by 2 bases, with 12 bases of the junction left unmatched. CDR3 residues: CASSFYQGAFPPYEQYF. For the CDR3, the DNA is TGTGCCAGCAGTTTCTATCAGGGGGCTTTCCCTCCCTACGAGCAGTACTTC.

The chain recombines TRBV19 with TRBJ2-5; 7 bases fit TRBD1. CDR3 length: 14 residues. V was pared by 0 bases and J by 9 bases, with 7 bases of the junction left unmatched. Germline loops: CDR1 LNHDA, CDR2 SQIVND (reference sequence). The CDR3 DNA sequence: TGTGCCAGTAGTATAGAAACAGGGGCCGGGCCCCAGTACTTC. Protein product: CASSIETGAGPQYF. Variable domain in full (rest from reference TRBV19 and TRBJ2-5): DGGITQSPKYLFRKEGQNVTLSCEQNLNHDAMYWYRQDPGQGLRLIYYSQIVNDFQKGDIAEGYSVSREKKESFPLTVTSAQKNPTAFYLCASSIETGAGPQYFGPGTRLLVL.

The V call is TRBV4-3, the J call TRBJ1-1; 8 nucleotides agree with TRBD1. Germline V lookup: CDR1 LGHNA, CDR2 YSLEER. This CDR3 spans 14 amino acids. V shed 3 bases and J 4 bases; nucleotides not matched to a gene: 4. In DNA, the CDR3 is TGCGCCAGCAGCCATGGCAGGGGGCGCACTGAAGCTTTCTTT. Translation gives CASSHGRGRTEAFF.

The rearrangement joins TRBV7-2 to TRBJ1-1; 8 nucleotides line up with TRBD1. The CDR3 sequence is 13 residues long. The V gene's germline CDR1 is SGHTA and CDR2 FQGNSA. Unmatched junction bases numbered 1, after V lost 3 bases and J lost 4 bases. In DNA form, the CDR3 reads TGTGCCAGCAGCTTCACAGGGGGCACTGAAGCTTTCTTT. This sequence encodes CASSFTGGTEAFF.

The rearrangement uses TRBV3-1 (or the pseudogene TRBV3-2) and TRBJ1-6, with a weak D call TRBD1 (6 bases). The germline V gene has CDR1 LGHDT and CDR2 YNNKEL (reference sequence). Trimming cost V 2 bases and J 7 bases, with 12 bases left between them. CDR3 size: 15 residues. DNA for the CDR3: TGTGCCAGCAGCCAACAGGGGCTCGCCAATTCACCCCTCCACTTT. It is translated as CASSQQGLANSPLHF.

This sequence joins TRBV15 and TRBJ2-7, with TRBD1 matching over 9 bases. Germline trimming cut 7 bases from V and 5 bases from J; bases unmatched to any gene: 12. The CDR3 extends over 15 amino acids. Germline CDR1 LNHNV, CDR2 YYDKDF (reference sequence). In nucleotides, the CDR3 is TGTGCCACCACCAATGGGGGACAGGGAGCGGACGAGCAGTACTTC. It specifies CATTNGGQGADEQYF. Filled out from reference TRBV15 and TRBJ2-7, the complete variable domain reads DAMVIQNPRYQVTQFGKPVTLSCSQTLNHNVMYWYQQKSSQAPKLLFHYYDKDFNNEADTPDNFQSRRPNTSFCFLDIRSPGLGDTAMYLCATTNGGQGADEQYFGPGTRLTVT.

The rearrangement uses TRBV9 and TRBJ2-2, with D hard to call. V was shortened by 0 bases and J by 6 bases, with 6 bases between the two germline ends. In germline, CDR1 is SGDLS, CDR2 YYNGEE. The CDR3 consists of 13 residues. DNA of the CDR3: TGTGCCAGCAGCGTAGAACCCGCCGGGGAGCTGTTTTTT. This gives the protein CASSVEPAGELFF.

The V call is TRBV6-5, the J call TRBJ1-2; D is unresolved. Germline CDR1 is MNHEY and CDR2 is SVGAGI. The CDR3 runs to 12 residues. The ends were cut back, 2 bases at V and 4 bases at J, with 5 bases in the middle. The CDR3 nucleotides read TGTGCCAGCAGTTACCGAGGCTATGGCTACACCTTC. Amino acid sequence: CASSYRGYGYTF.

This rearrangement joins TRBV7-2 to TRBJ2-3; D is uncertain. CDR3 length equals 15 residues. V dropped 4 bases and J dropped 0 bases, with 11 bases sitting between them. Germline lookup yields CDR1 SGHTA and CDR2 FQGNSA. In DNA, the CDR3 is TGTGCCAGCAGCTCCAATGGGCGAAGCACAGATACGCAGTATTTT. It yields the protein CASSSNGRSTDTQYF.